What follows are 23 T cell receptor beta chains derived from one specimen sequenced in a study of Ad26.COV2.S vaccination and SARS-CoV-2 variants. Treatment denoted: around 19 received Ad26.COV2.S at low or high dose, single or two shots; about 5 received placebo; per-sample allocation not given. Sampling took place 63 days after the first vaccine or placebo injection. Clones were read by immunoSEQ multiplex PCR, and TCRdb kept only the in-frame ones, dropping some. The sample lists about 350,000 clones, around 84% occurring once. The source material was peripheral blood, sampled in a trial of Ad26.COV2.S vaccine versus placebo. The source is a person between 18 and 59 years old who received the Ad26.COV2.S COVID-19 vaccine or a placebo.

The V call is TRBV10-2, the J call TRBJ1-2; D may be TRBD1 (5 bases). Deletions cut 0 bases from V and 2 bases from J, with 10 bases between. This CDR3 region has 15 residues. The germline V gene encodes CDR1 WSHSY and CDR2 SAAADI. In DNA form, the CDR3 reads TGCGCCAGCAGTGAGTCTGACGGGACGAACTATGGCTACACCTTC. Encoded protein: CASSESDGTNYGYTF.

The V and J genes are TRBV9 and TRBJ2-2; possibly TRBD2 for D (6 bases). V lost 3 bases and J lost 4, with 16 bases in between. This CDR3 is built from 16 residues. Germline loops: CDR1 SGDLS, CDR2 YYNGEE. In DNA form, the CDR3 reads TGTGCCAGCAGCGCCCACGTGGGGGGATTCACCGGGGAGCTGTTTTTT. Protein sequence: CASSAHVGGFTGELFF.

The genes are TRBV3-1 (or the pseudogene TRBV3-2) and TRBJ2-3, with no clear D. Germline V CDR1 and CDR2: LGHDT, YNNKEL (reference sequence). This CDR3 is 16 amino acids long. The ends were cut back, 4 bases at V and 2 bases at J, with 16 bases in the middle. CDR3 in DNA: TGTGCCAGCAGCCCCTGGACGGATTGGTCCACAGATACGCAGTATTTT. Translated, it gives CASSPWTDWSTDTQYF.

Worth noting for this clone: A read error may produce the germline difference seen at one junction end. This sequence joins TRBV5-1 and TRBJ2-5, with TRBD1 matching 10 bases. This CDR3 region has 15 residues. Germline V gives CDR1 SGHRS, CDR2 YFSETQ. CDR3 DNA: TGCGTCAGCAGCTCAAGACAGGGGGCGCGGGAGACCCAGTACTTC. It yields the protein CVSSSRQGARETQYF.

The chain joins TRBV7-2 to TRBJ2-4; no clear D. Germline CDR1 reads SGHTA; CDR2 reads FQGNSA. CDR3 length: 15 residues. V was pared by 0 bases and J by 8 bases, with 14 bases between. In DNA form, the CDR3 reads TGTGCCAGCAGCTTAGCGTCACGGCCTGGGGACATTCAGTACTTC. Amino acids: CASSLASRPGDIQYF. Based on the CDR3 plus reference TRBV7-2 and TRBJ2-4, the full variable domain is GAGVSQSPSNKVTEKGKDVELRCDPISGHTALYWYRQSLGQGLEFLIYFQGNSAPDKSGLPSDRFSAERTGGSVSTLTIQRTQQEDSAVYLCASSLASRPGDIQYFGAGTRLSVL.

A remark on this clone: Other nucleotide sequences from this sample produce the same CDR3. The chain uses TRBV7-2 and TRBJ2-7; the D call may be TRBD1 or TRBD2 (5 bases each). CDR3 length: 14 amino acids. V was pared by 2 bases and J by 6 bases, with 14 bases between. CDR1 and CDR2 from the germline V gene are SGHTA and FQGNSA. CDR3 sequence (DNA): TGTGCCAGCAGCTTAAGGCTAGCAGGGACCGAGCAGTACTTC. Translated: CASSLRLAGTEQYF.

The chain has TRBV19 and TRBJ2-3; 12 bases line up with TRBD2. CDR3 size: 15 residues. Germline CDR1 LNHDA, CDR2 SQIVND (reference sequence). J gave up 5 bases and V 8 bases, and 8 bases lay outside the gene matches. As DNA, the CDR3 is TGTGCCAGTCGCAAGACTAGCGGGGGCCAAGATACGCAGTATTTT. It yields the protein CASRKTSGGQDTQYF. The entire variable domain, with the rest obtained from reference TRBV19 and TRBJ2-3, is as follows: DGGITQSPKYLFRKEGQNVTLSCEQNLNHDAMYWYRQDPGQGLRLIYYSQIVNDFQKGDIAEGYSVSREKKESFPLTVTSAQKNPTAFYLCASRKTSGGQDTQYFGPGTRLTVL.

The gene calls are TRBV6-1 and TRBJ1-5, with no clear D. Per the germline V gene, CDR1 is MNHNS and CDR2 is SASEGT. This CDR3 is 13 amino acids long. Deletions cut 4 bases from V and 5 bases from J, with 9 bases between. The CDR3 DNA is TGTGCCAGCAGTGTAGCGCGGGATCAGCCCCAGCATTTT. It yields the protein CASSVARDQPQHF.

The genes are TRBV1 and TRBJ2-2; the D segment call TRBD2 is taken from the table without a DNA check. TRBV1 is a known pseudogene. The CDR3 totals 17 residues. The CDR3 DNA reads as TGCACCAGCAGCCAAGACGATGCGGGAGCGAGTACCGGGGAGCTGTTTTTT. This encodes CTSSQDDAGASTGELFF.

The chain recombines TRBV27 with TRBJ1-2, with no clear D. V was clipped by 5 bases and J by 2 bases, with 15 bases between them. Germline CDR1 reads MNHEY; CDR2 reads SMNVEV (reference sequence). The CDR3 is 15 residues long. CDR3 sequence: CASSPLGRINYGYTF. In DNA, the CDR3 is TGTGCCAGCAGTCCACTTGGACGGATAAACTATGGCTACACCTTC.

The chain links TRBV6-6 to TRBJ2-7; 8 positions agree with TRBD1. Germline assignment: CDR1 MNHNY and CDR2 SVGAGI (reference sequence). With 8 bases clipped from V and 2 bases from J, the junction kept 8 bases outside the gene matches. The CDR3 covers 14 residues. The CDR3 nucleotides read TGTGCCAGCCAGGGGGCAGAAGTTACCTACGAGCAGTACTTC. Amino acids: CASQGAEVTYEQYF.

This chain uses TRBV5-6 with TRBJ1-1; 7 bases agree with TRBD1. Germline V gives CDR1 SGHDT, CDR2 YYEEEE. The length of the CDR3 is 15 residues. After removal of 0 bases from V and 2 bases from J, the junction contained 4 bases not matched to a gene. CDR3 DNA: TGTGCCAGCAGCTTGGTTTGGGACAGTAACACTGAAGCTTTCTTT. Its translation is CASSLVWDSNTEAFF.

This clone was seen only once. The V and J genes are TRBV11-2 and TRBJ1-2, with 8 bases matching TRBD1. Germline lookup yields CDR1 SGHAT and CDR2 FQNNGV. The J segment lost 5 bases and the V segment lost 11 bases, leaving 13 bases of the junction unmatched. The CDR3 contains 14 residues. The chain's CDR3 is CASTNRGASYGYTF. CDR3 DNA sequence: TGTGCCTCTACTAACAGGGGGGCGAGTTATGGCTACACCTTC.

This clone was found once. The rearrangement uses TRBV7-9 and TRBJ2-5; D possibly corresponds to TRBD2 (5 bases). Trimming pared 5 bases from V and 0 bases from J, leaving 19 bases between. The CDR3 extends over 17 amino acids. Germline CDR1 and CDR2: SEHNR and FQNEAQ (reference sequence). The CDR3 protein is CASSVRRAGVNQETQYF. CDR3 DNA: TGTGCCAGCAGCGTCCGAAGGGCCGGGGTGAACCAAGAGACCCAGTACTTC.

DNA of the CDR3: TGTGCCAGCAGCTACCGGACTAGCGGGGGGCGACGCGATGAGCAGTTCTTC. This encodes CASSYRTSGGRRDEQFF. J is TRBJ2-1 and V is TRBV27, with 14 bases identical to TRBD2. The CDR3 consists of 17 residues. The germline gives CDR1 MNHEY, CDR2 SMNVEV (reference sequence). V lost 6 bases to trimming and J lost 8 bases; unmatched junction nucleotides: 12.

This chain's CDR3 is CASSLVQGTAEAFF. CDR3 in DNA: TGTGCCAGCAGCTTAGTACAGGGGACCGCTGAAGCTTTCTTT. The rearrangement links TRBV7-9 to TRBJ1-1; 7 bases fit TRBD1. The CDR3 consists of 14 residues. Trimming at V came to 1 base and at J to 6 bases, leaving 5 bases not matched to a gene. The germline CDR1 and CDR2 sequences are SEHNR and FQNEAQ (reference sequence).

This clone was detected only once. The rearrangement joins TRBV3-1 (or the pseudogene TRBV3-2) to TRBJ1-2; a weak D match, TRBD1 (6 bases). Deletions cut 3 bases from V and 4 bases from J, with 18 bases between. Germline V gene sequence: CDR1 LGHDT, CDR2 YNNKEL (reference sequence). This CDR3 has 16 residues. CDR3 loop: CASSQMVGGGGYGYTF. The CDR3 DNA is TGTGCCAGCAGCCAGATGGTGGGGGGAGGGGGCTATGGCTACACCTTC.

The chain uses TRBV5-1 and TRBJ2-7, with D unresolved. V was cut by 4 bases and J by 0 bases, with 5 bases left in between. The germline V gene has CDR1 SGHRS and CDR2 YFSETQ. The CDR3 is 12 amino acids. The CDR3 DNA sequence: TGCGCCAGCAGCAGGGACTCCTACGAGCAGTACTTC. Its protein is CASSRDSYEQYF. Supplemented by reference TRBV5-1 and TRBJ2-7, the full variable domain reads KAGVTQTPRYLIKTRGQQVTLSCSPISGHRSVSWYQQTPGQGLQFLFEYFSETQRNKGNFPGRFSGRQFSNSRSEMNVSTLELGDSALYLCASSRDSYEQYFGPGTRLTVT.

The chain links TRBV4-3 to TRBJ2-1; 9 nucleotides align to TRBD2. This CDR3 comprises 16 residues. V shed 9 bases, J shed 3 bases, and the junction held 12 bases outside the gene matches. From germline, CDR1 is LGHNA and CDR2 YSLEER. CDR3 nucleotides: TGCGCCAGTAGCTCCCCCGGGACTAGCATCTACAATGAGCAGTTCTTC. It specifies CASSSPGTSIYNEQFF.

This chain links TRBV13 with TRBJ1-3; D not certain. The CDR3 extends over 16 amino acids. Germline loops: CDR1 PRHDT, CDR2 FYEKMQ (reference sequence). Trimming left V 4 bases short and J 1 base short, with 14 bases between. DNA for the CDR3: TGTGCCAGCAGCTCAGGTGGGAGGGATTCTGGAAACACCATATATTTT. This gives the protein CASSSGGRDSGNTIYF.

Here the CDR3 DNA reads TGTGCCAGCAGTGTCAGGGTCAACAACTATGGCTACACCTTC. This gives the protein CASSVRVNNYGYTF. The rearrangement joins TRBV28 to TRBJ1-2, with D possibly being TRBD1 (5 bases). V was pared by 5 bases and J by 2 bases, with 12 bases between. Per the germline V gene, CDR1 is MDHEN and CDR2 is SYDVKM. The CDR3 is made up of 14 amino acids.

CDR3 nucleotides: TGTGCCAGCAGCACCGAGCAGGGGTCTGGGGCCAACGTCCTGACTTTC. This codes for CASSTEQGSGANVLTF. The chain combines TRBV5-4 with TRBJ2-6, with a weak D call TRBD1 (6 bases). Germline V gene data show CDR1 as SGHNT and CDR2 as YYREEE (reference sequence). Between the trimmed V and J ends, which lost 4 bases and 1 base, there was a span of 12 bases. This CDR3 has 16 residues.

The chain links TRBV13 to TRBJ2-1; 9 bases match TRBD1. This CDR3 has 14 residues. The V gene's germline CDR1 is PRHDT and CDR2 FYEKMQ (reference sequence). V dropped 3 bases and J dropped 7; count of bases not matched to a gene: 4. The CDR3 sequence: CASSFSDRGNEQFF. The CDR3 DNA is TGTGCCAGCAGCTTCTCGGACAGGGGAAATGAGCAGTTCTTC.